Sequencing of this T cell receptor (beta chain) was carried out in a study of T cells in tuberculosis. Whole-study context: Sequenced TCRs come from CD1B-GMM tetramer-binding T cells. Study-level findings and limits: The TCR-beta difference was not significant; alpha differences partly reflected length.

Turning to this clone: Antigen: not known.

Clones were read by immunoSEQ multiplex PCR, and TCRdb kept only the in-frame ones, dropping some. Of under 40,000 clones in the sample, roughly 94% are singletons; the top ten hold approximately 8.1%. Unsorted cryopreserved PBMC were sequenced, averaging around 100,000 T cells per clinical donor. This CDR3 contains 14 residues. CDR1 is SGHTA and CDR2 is FQGNSA in the germline V gene. The V gene lost 3 bases and the J gene lost 8 bases, with 16 bases spanning the gap. The rearrangement joins TRBV7-2 to TRBJ1-2; possible D gene TRBD1, 6 bases. The sample consisted of PBMCs. This sequence originates from a donor between 10 and 29 years old with latent tuberculosis or without tuberculosis infection. The CDR3 nucleotides are TGTGCCAGCAGCTTTACACAGGGATTTAACGGCTACACCTTC. Protein: CASSFTQGFNGYTF.